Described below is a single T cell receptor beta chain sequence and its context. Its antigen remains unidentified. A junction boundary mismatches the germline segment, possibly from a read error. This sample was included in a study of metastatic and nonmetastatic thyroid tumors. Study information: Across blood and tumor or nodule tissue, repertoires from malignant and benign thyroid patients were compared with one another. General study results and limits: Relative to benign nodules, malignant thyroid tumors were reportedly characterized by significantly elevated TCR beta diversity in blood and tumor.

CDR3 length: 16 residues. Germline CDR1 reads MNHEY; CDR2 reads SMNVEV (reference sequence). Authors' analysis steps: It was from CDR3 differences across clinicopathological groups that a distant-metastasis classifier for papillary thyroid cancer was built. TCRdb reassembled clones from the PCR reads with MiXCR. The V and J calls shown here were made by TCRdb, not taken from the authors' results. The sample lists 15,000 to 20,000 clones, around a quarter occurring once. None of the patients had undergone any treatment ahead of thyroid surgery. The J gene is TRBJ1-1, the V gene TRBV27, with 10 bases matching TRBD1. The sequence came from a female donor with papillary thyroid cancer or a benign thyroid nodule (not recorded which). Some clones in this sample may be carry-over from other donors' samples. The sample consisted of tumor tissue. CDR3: CASSSSTGGSWAESFF. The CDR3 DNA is TGTGCCAGCAGTTCCTCGACAGGGGGCTCATGGGCTGAATCTTTCTTT.